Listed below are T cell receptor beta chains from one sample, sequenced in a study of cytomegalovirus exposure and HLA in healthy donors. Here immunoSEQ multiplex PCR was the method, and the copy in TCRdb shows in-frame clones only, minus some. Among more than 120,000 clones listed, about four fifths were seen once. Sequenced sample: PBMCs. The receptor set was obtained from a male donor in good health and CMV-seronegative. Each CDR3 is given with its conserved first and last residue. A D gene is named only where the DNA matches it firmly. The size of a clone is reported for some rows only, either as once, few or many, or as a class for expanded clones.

CDR3 DNA: TGTGCCAGCAGTTTAGACAGGAGTGGCTACGAGCAGTACTTC; CDR3 protein: CASSLDRSGYEQYF; D gene: .; J gene: TRBJ2-7; clone size: once; V gene: TRBV6-5
CDR3 DNA: TGTGCCAGCAGCTCGGACAGGGTTGAGCAGTTCTTC; CDR3 protein: CASSSDRVEQFF; D gene: TRBD1; J gene: TRBJ2-1; clone size: .; V gene: TRBV11-2
CDR3 DNA: TGTGCCAGTAGTATTCCCCCTACTAGCGGGAGTTGGGGCAGCACAGATACGCAGTATTTT; CDR3 protein: CASSIPPTSGSWGSTDTQYF; D gene: TRBD2; J gene: TRBJ2-3; clone size: .; V gene: TRBV19
CDR3 DNA: TGTGCCAGCAGCCTCCAAGAGACCCAGTACTTC; CDR3 protein: CASSLQETQYF; D gene: .; J gene: TRBJ2-5; clone size: few; V gene: TRBV11-3
CDR3 DNA: TGTGCCAGCAGTGGCGGGCTTAGCACAGATACGCAGTATTTT; CDR3 protein: CASSGGLSTDTQYF; D gene: .; J gene: TRBJ2-3; clone size: once; V gene: TRBV2
CDR3 DNA: TGTGCCAGCAGCTTGGGGGGGGTGGATGGCTACACCTTC; CDR3 protein: CASSLGGVDGYTF; D gene: .; J gene: TRBJ1-2; clone size: few; V gene: TRBV5-4
CDR3 DNA: TGTGCCAGCAGCTTGGCGGGAACCCAAAACATTCAGTACTTC; CDR3 protein: CASSLAGTQNIQYF; D gene: .; J gene: TRBJ2-4; clone size: few; V gene: TRBV5-4
CDR3 DNA: TGTGCCAGCAGTTCACTAGCGGACCCCTCCAATGAGCAGTTCTTC; CDR3 protein: CASSSLADPSNEQFF; D gene: TRBD2; J gene: TRBJ2-1; clone size: few; V gene: TRBV6-4
CDR3 DNA: TGCAGCGTTGAATTTCGGCAGGGTACGGACTACGAGCAGTACTTC; CDR3 protein: CSVEFRQGTDYEQYF; D gene: .; J gene: TRBJ2-7; clone size: .; V gene: TRBV29-1
CDR3 DNA: TGTGCCTGGGTGGGGGGACGGGGGGAGACCCAGTACTTC; CDR3 protein: CAWVGGRGETQYF; D gene: .; J gene: TRBJ2-5; clone size: .; V gene: TRBV30
CDR3 DNA: TGTGCCAGCAGTCCCAGGGCTATGGCTAATGAAAAACTGTTTTTT; CDR3 protein: CASSPRAMANEKLFF; D gene: .; J gene: TRBJ1-4; clone size: .; V gene: TRBV27
CDR3 DNA: TGCGCCAGCAGCCAAGTCGCTAGCGGGAGCGTCGGGAGGGAGACCCAGTACTTC; CDR3 protein: CASSQVASGSVGRETQYF; D gene: TRBD2; J gene: TRBJ2-5; clone size: .; V gene: TRBV4-3
CDR3 DNA: TGTGCCAGCAGTTTGGGACAGGGTATTGGTGATGAGCAGTTCTTC; CDR3 protein: CASSLGQGIGDEQFF; D gene: TRBD1; J gene: TRBJ2-1; clone size: few; V gene: TRBV27
CDR3 DNA: TGCAGCGTCCCGACAGGGTTTGGCACTGAAGCTTTCTTT; CDR3 protein: CSVPTGFGTEAFF; D gene: TRBD1; J gene: TRBJ1-1; clone size: .; V gene: TRBV29-1
CDR3 DNA: TGTGCCAGCGGCCTCACAGGGCCCTATGGCTACACCTTC; CDR3 protein: CASGLTGPYGYTF; D gene: .; J gene: TRBJ1-2; clone size: .; V gene: TRBV11-2
CDR3 DNA: TGTGCCAGCAGCCCCAGGACAGCGGCCGGCAATGAGCAGTTCTTC; CDR3 protein: CASSPRTAAGNEQFF; D gene: .; J gene: TRBJ2-1; clone size: once; V gene: TRBV9
CDR3 DNA: TGCGCCAGCAGCCAAGACGGAGCCTCAACGTACACAGATACGCAGTATTTT; CDR3 protein: CASSQDGASTYTDTQYF; D gene: .; J gene: TRBJ2-3; clone size: .; V gene: TRBV4-1
CDR3 DNA: TGTGCCATCAGTAACGCCGGGACAGGGTCCTACGAGCAGTACTTC; CDR3 protein: CAISNAGTGSYEQYF; D gene: TRBD1; J gene: TRBJ2-7; clone size: .; V gene: TRBV10-3
CDR3 DNA: TGTGCCAGCAGCTTAAGAATAAGCAGCGGGGGAGATACGCAGTATTTT; CDR3 protein: CASSLRISSGGDTQYF; D gene: TRBD2; J gene: TRBJ2-3; clone size: .; V gene: TRBV11-2
CDR3 DNA: TGCGCCAGCAGCCAAGATACCGAGGTCTACACTGAAGCTTTCTTT; CDR3 protein: CASSQDTEVYTEAFF; D gene: .; J gene: TRBJ1-1; clone size: .; V gene: TRBV4-3
CDR3 DNA: TGCGCCAGCAGCCAAGTCCCGCTAGCGGGAGGGGTCGTGGACGAGCAGTACTTC; CDR3 protein: CASSQVPLAGGVVDEQYF; D gene: TRBD2; J gene: TRBJ2-7; clone size: few; V gene: TRBV4-1
CDR3 DNA: TGTGCCAGCAGCTTCGGCCGGGAAGCTCCCCCCTACGAGCAGTACTTC; CDR3 protein: CASSFGREAPPYEQYF; D gene: .; J gene: TRBJ2-7; clone size: .; V gene: TRBV5-4
CDR3 DNA: TGTGCCAGCAGCTTTTTGGGTTCGCGGGGATCCGACAATGAGCAGTTCTTC; CDR3 protein: CASSFLGSRGSDNEQFF; D gene: .; J gene: TRBJ2-1; clone size: .; V gene: TRBV27
CDR3 DNA: TGCGCCAGCAGCTTTGACAGACCCAACTATGGCTACACCTTC; CDR3 protein: CASSFDRPNYGYTF; D gene: .; J gene: TRBJ1-2; clone size: .; V gene: TRBV5-1
CDR3 DNA: TGTGCCAGCAGCCTACGGGAATCTGGCAATGAGCAGTTCTTC; CDR3 protein: CASSLRESGNEQFF; D gene: .; J gene: TRBJ2-1; clone size: few; V gene: TRBV7-9
CDR3 DNA: TGTGCCAGCACCCCTTGGGCGGGGGGAGCCTACGAGCAGTACTTC; CDR3 protein: CASTPWAGGAYEQYF; D gene: TRBD2; J gene: TRBJ2-7; clone size: once; V gene: TRBV28
CDR3 DNA: TGTGCCAGCAGTTTATCTCAGGGATACGAGCAGTACTTC; CDR3 protein: CASSLSQGYEQYF; D gene: .; J gene: TRBJ2-7; clone size: .; V gene: TRBV27
CDR3 DNA: TGCGCCAGCAGCCAAGAGCCGCCCCGAGGGACTGCCTCTGGAAACACCATATATTTT; CDR3 protein: CASSQEPPRGTASGNTIYF; D gene: .; J gene: TRBJ1-3; clone size: .; V gene: TRBV4-3
CDR3 DNA: TGTGCCAGCAGCCAAGGACAGTTTTCGAAAGGTGAAAAACTGTTTTTT; CDR3 protein: CASSQGQFSKGEKLFF; D gene: .; J gene: TRBJ1-4; clone size: .; V gene: TRBV5-4
CDR3 DNA: TGTGCCAGCAGTTATGGACAGTTAGCCTACGAGCAGTACTTC; CDR3 protein: CASSYGQLAYEQYF; D gene: .; J gene: TRBJ2-7; clone size: .; V gene: TRBV6-5
CDR3 DNA: TGCAGTGCTACGCAGGGAAACATTCAGTACTTC; CDR3 protein: CSATQGNIQYF; D gene: .; J gene: TRBJ2-4; clone size: few; V gene: TRBV20-1
CDR3 DNA: TGTGCCATCAGGCTGACTAGCGGGAGGGTCCCAGATACGCAGTATTTT; CDR3 protein: CAIRLTSGRVPDTQYF; D gene: TRBD2; J gene: TRBJ2-3; clone size: .; V gene: TRBV10-3
CDR3 DNA: TGTGCCGGAGGATTAGGCCCTAGCAATCAGCCCCAGCATTTT; CDR3 protein: CAGGLGPSNQPQHF; D gene: .; J gene: TRBJ1-5; clone size: .; V gene: TRBV5-3
CDR3 DNA: TGTGCCAGCAGGGACAGCTCTTTAACTGAAGCTTTCTTT; CDR3 protein: CASRDSSLTEAFF; D gene: .; J gene: TRBJ1-1; clone size: once; V gene: TRBV6-6
CDR3 DNA: TGTGCCAGCAGCTGGACAGGGGAAGAGACCCAGTACTTC; CDR3 protein: CASSWTGEETQYF; D gene: TRBD1; J gene: TRBJ2-5; clone size: .; V gene: TRBV27
CDR3 DNA: TGTGCCAGTAGCCTGGGAGCTCCTGGTTGGGATGAGCAGTTCTTC; CDR3 protein: CASSLGAPGWDEQFF; D gene: .; J gene: TRBJ2-1; clone size: .; V gene: TRBV19
CDR3 DNA: TGTGCCTGGAGTGGCAGGGGCTCTGGAAACACCATATATTTT; CDR3 protein: CAWSGRGSGNTIYF; D gene: .; J gene: TRBJ1-3; clone size: .; V gene: TRBV30
CDR3 DNA: TGTGCCAGCAGCTTCCAGGGGGACAGGGTAAAGGGCACCGGGGAGCTGTTTTTT; CDR3 protein: CASSFQGDRVKGTGELFF; D gene: TRBD1; J gene: TRBJ2-2; clone size: .; V gene: TRBV7-9
CDR3 DNA: TGTGCCAGCAGTTACTCGGGGGGAGTCTATGGCTACACCTTC; CDR3 protein: CASSYSGGVYGYTF; D gene: .; J gene: TRBJ1-2; clone size: few; V gene: TRBV6-5
CDR3 DNA: TGTGCCTGGAGTGGAGTGAGCTCCTATAATTCACCCCTCCACTTT; CDR3 protein: CAWSGVSSYNSPLHF; D gene: .; J gene: TRBJ1-6; clone size: few; V gene: TRBV30
CDR3 DNA: TGCGCCAGCAGTTCCGGGGGACTAGCGGGATTCTACAATGAGCAGTTCTTC; CDR3 protein: CASSSGGLAGFYNEQFF; D gene: TRBD2; J gene: TRBJ2-1; clone size: .; V gene: TRBV10-1
CDR3 DNA: TGTGCCAGCAGCTTACTAGCGGGAGTGGGCAATGAGCAGTTCTTC; CDR3 protein: CASSLLAGVGNEQFF; D gene: TRBD2; J gene: TRBJ2-1; clone size: .; V gene: TRBV7-3
CDR3 DNA: TGTGCCAGCAGCACCGGGACTAGCGGGAGGGACCACTTC; CDR3 protein: CASSTGTSGRDHF; D gene: TRBD2; J gene: TRBJ2-7; clone size: .; V gene: TRBV5-6
CDR3 DNA: TGTGCCAGCAGTTTATCGGACAGTCAAGAGACCCAGTACTTC; CDR3 protein: CASSLSDSQETQYF; D gene: .; J gene: TRBJ2-5; clone size: .; V gene: TRBV27
CDR3 DNA: TGTGCCAGCAGCTTAGGACTCCACGAGCAGTACTTC; CDR3 protein: CASSLGLHEQYF; D gene: .; J gene: TRBJ2-7; clone size: .; V gene: TRBV7-9
CDR3 DNA: TGCGCCAGCAGCCAAGTAAGAAACACCATATATTTT; CDR3 protein: CASSQVRNTIYF; D gene: .; J gene: TRBJ1-3; clone size: .; V gene: TRBV4-3
CDR3 DNA: TGTGCCAGCAGCGACGTGACGGGTTTCTACGAGCAGTACTTC; CDR3 protein: CASSDVTGFYEQYF; D gene: .; J gene: TRBJ2-7; clone size: .; V gene: TRBV7-8